Detailed here is one T cell receptor (beta chain). Its antigen is undetermined. CDR3 size: 13 residues. The V gene lost 5 bases and the J gene lost 9 bases, with 17 bases spanning the gap. Germline CDR1 reads MNHEY; CDR2 reads SMNVEV (reference sequence). Template material for amplifying TCR beta CDR3 regions consisted of RNA transcripts. The HTBI set primed first-round TCR CDR3 RT-PCR. Using its own MiXCR run on the multiplex PCR reads, TCRdb lists one record per CDR3 protein. The sample records hundreds of thousands of distinct CDR3 sequences, approximately 15% being singletons. This sample is drawn from a study of T cells in Graves' hyperthyroidism and ophthalmopathy. Overall study results and limits: Ophthalmopathy prediction by the model preceded onset by a median roughly 6 months.

Stability of Graves' hyperthyroidism was defined as absent ophthalmopathy progression within 18 months. Fresh peripheral blood, 9.5 to 10 ml of it, supplied the PBMCs. Sequences were obtained from blood. This chain connects TRBV27 to TRBJ2-7, with D possibly being TRBD2 (7 bases). This TCR derives from a young woman with Graves' hyperthyroidism. The CDR3 DNA reads TGTGCCAGCAGTCCCCTGGGAGGGGGTTGGCAGTACTTC. This gives the protein CASSPLGGGWQYF.